This T cell receptor beta chain was recorded in a study of blood T cell repertoires in COVID-19. The table came from immunoSEQ multiplex PCR; TCRdb's copy has only in-frame clones and leaves some out. The sample includes some 320,000 clones, roughly 90% seen only once; the top ten take 3.9%. Researchers sorted participants into cohorts using their self-reported clinical history. The CDR3 consists of 12 residues. Germline CDR1 reads MNHEY; CDR2 reads SVGAGI. Trimming cost V 6 bases and J 10 bases, with 15 bases left between them. Source material: PBMCs or T cells enriched from blood (not recorded which). The chain joins TRBV6-5 to TRBJ1-2; a possible D gene is TRBD1 (5 bases). The receptor's source is a woman in her 30s who had been exposed to COVID-19. The CDR3, as DNA: TGTGCCAGCAGCCTACGGGGGGGAGTCTACACCTTC. This encodes CASSLRGGVYTF.